A selection of T cell receptor beta chains follows, all from one sample in a study of T cell repertoires in cytomegalovirus infection. Each CDR3 protein is one row after TCRdb ran MiXCR on the reads. The data hold roughly 310,000 distinct CDR3 sequences, with about 28% observed a single time. These receptors' targets are unknown. The sequences come from cultured PBMCs, collected from culture after CMV antigen stimulation. The receptors originated from a human donor in good health (CMV status not recorded). Some clones in this sample may be carry-over from other donors' samples. Both conserved end residues are part of each CDR3. The order of the fields is CDR3 protein, CDR3 DNA, D gene, V gene, J gene, clone size. The D gene is left open where the match is weak. Rows give clone size only sometimes, using once, few, many, or a class for an expanded clone.

cdr3_aa: CSVQQGAATGELFF
cdr3_nt: TGCAGCGTGCAACAGGGGGCGGCCACCGGGGAGCTGTTTTTT
d_call: TRBD1
v_call: TRBV29-1
j_call: TRBJ2-2
clone_size: -

cdr3_aa: CASSLTGQGSYEQYF
cdr3_nt: TGTGCCAGCAGCTTAACGGGACAGGGGTCTTACGAGCAGTACTTC
d_call: TRBD1
v_call: TRBV5-4
j_call: TRBJ2-7
clone_size: -

cdr3_aa: CAHTGQTNTGELFF
cdr3_nt: TGTGCCCATACAGGGCAGACGAACACCGGGGAGCTGTTTTTT
d_call: -
v_call: TRBV10-3
j_call: TRBJ2-2
clone_size: -

cdr3_aa: CASSLGGRRSYEQYF
cdr3_nt: TGTGCCAGCAGCTTGGGGGGGCGCCGATCCTACGAGCAGTACTTC
d_call: -
v_call: TRBV7-2
j_call: TRBJ2-7
clone_size: few

cdr3_aa: CASSLGAGNYNEQFF
cdr3_nt: TGTGCCAGCAGCTTGGGGGCGGGAAACTACAATGAGCAGTTCTTC
d_call: -
v_call: TRBV5-5
j_call: TRBJ2-1
clone_size: -

cdr3_aa: CASSSGAGGVHEQYF
cdr3_nt: TGTGCCAGCAGTTCCGGTGCAGGGGGCGTACACGAGCAGTACTTC
d_call: TRBD1
v_call: TRBV27
j_call: TRBJ2-7
clone_size: -

cdr3_aa: CASSLGGGNQETQYF
cdr3_nt: TGTGCCAGCAGCTTAGGTGGGGGAAATCAAGAGACCCAGTACTTC
d_call: -
v_call: TRBV11-3
j_call: TRBJ2-5
clone_size: -

cdr3_aa: CSARLDREQFF
cdr3_nt: TGCAGTGCTAGACTGGACAGAGAGCAGTTCTTC
d_call: -
v_call: TRBV20-1
j_call: TRBJ2-1
clone_size: -

cdr3_aa: CASSANEGLPYEQYF
cdr3_nt: TGTGCCAGTAGTGCAAACGAAGGGCTCCCCTACGAGCAGTACTTC
d_call: -
v_call: TRBV19
j_call: TRBJ2-7
clone_size: -

cdr3_aa: CASSLGGSGGPQFF
cdr3_nt: TGTGCCAGCAGCTTAGGTGGTAGCGGGGGGCCTCAGTTCTTC
d_call: TRBD2
v_call: TRBV7-8
j_call: TRBJ2-1
clone_size: few

cdr3_aa: CASSGRDEQFF
cdr3_nt: TGTGCCAGCAGCGGTCGGGATGAGCAGTTCTTC
d_call: -
v_call: TRBV7-6
j_call: TRBJ2-1
clone_size: few

cdr3_aa: CASSATPGSQWGNTIYF
cdr3_nt: TGTGCCAGTAGTGCGACACCCGGGTCGCAATGGGGAAACACCATATATTTT
d_call: -
v_call: TRBV19
j_call: TRBJ1-3
clone_size: -

cdr3_aa: CASNQVISYNEQFF
cdr3_nt: TGTGCCAGTAACCAGGTAATCTCCTACAATGAGCAGTTCTTC
d_call: -
v_call: TRBV19
j_call: TRBJ2-1
clone_size: -

cdr3_aa: CASSQDQRGTDTQYF
cdr3_nt: TGTGCCAGCAGCCAAGATCAGCGGGGCACAGATACGCAGTATTTT
d_call: -
v_call: TRBV4-2
j_call: TRBJ2-3
clone_size: -

cdr3_aa: CASSIGTGVGVYYGYTF
cdr3_nt: TGTGCCAGTAGTATCGGGACAGGGGTTGGGGTCTACTATGGCTACACCTTC
d_call: TRBD1
v_call: TRBV19
j_call: TRBJ1-2
clone_size: few

cdr3_aa: CASSLWSGTASNQPQHF
cdr3_nt: TGTGCCAGCAGTTTATGGTCCGGGACAGCGAGCAATCAGCCCCAGCATTTT
d_call: TRBD1
v_call: TRBV28
j_call: TRBJ1-5
clone_size: -

cdr3_aa: CASSQAWVAGETQYF
cdr3_nt: TGTGCCAGCAGCCAAGCCTGGGTGGCGGGGGAGACCCAGTACTTC
d_call: -
v_call: TRBV4-2
j_call: TRBJ2-5
clone_size: -

cdr3_aa: CASSTSFSEAFF
cdr3_nt: TGTGCCAGTAGTACCTCCTTTTCTGAAGCTTTCTTT
d_call: -
v_call: TRBV19
j_call: TRBJ1-1
clone_size: -

cdr3_aa: CASSEKHPRWDTQYF
cdr3_nt: TGTGCCAGCAGTGAAAAGCACCCTCGGTGGGATACGCAGTATTTT
d_call: -
v_call: TRBV2
j_call: TRBJ2-3
clone_size: few

cdr3_aa: CASIKTARYSYNEQFF
cdr3_nt: TGTGCCAGCATCAAAACAGCACGGTACTCCTACAATGAGCAGTTCTTC
d_call: -
v_call: TRBV28
j_call: TRBJ2-1
clone_size: -

cdr3_aa: CASRIGASNNQPQHF
cdr3_nt: TGTGCCAGTAGAATCGGGGCGAGTAACAATCAGCCCCAGCATTTT
d_call: -
v_call: TRBV19
j_call: TRBJ1-5
clone_size: -

cdr3_aa: CATSDSGGSMNEQFF
cdr3_nt: TGTGCCACCAGTGATTCGGGCGGGAGTATGAATGAGCAGTTCTTC
d_call: TRBD2
v_call: TRBV24-1
j_call: TRBJ2-1
clone_size: few

cdr3_aa: CASSWTVDGYNEQFF
cdr3_nt: TGTGCCAGCAGCTGGACGGTTGACGGATACAATGAGCAGTTCTTC
d_call: -
v_call: TRBV7-2
j_call: TRBJ2-1
clone_size: -

cdr3_aa: CASSLGGPGLNTEAFF
cdr3_nt: TGTGCCAGCAGCTTAGGAGGACCGGGTTTGAACACTGAAGCTTTCTTT
d_call: -
v_call: TRBV11-2
j_call: TRBJ1-1
clone_size: few

cdr3_aa: CASSLKTEAFF
cdr3_nt: TGTGCCAGCAGCTTAAAGACTGAAGCTTTCTTT
d_call: -
v_call: TRBV11-2
j_call: TRBJ1-1
clone_size: many

cdr3_aa: CASSLTASTNYGYTF
cdr3_nt: TGTGCCAGCAGTCTAACAGCATCTACTAACTATGGCTACACCTTC
d_call: -
v_call: TRBV27
j_call: TRBJ1-2
clone_size: -

cdr3_aa: CASSLGLQSIGELFF
cdr3_nt: TGTGCCAGCAGCTTGGGGCTCCAGTCCATCGGGGAGCTGTTTTTT
d_call: -
v_call: TRBV5-6
j_call: TRBJ2-2
clone_size: -

cdr3_aa: CASKGIDYEQYF
cdr3_nt: TGTGCCAGCAAGGGTATTGACTACGAGCAGTACTTC
d_call: -
v_call: TRBV7-2
j_call: TRBJ2-7
clone_size: few

cdr3_aa: CASSLGAGGNSNQPQHF
cdr3_nt: TGTGCCAGCAGCTTAGGTGCAGGGGGGAATAGCAATCAGCCCCAGCATTTT
d_call: TRBD1
v_call: TRBV7-2
j_call: TRBJ1-5
clone_size: many

cdr3_aa: CASSETVLLYTEAFF
cdr3_nt: TGTGCCAGCAGTGAAACAGTGCTTCTGTACACTGAAGCTTTCTTT
d_call: -
v_call: TRBV6-1
j_call: TRBJ1-1
clone_size: -

cdr3_aa: CATSDSEGYTGELFF
cdr3_nt: TGTGCCACCAGTGATAGTGAAGGGTATACCGGGGAGCTGTTTTTT
d_call: -
v_call: TRBV24-1
j_call: TRBJ2-2
clone_size: -

cdr3_aa: CASSEYAVSATNEKLFF
cdr3_nt: TGTGCCAGCAGTGAATATGCTGTTAGTGCAACTAATGAAAAACTGTTTTTT
d_call: -
v_call: TRBV25-1
j_call: TRBJ1-4
clone_size: many

cdr3_aa: CASTEGGQIEIEAFF
cdr3_nt: TGTGCCAGCACTGAGGGGGGACAGATCGAAATTGAAGCTTTCTTT
d_call: TRBD1
v_call: TRBV28
j_call: TRBJ1-1
clone_size: -

cdr3_aa: CASSTPQGGNIQYF
cdr3_nt: TGTGCCAGCAGCACCCCTCAGGGGGGGAACATTCAGTACTTC
d_call: -
v_call: TRBV7-2
j_call: TRBJ2-4
clone_size: many

cdr3_aa: CSVKDPTGDGYTF
cdr3_nt: TGCAGCGTTAAAGACCCTACAGGAGATGGCTACACCTTC
d_call: -
v_call: TRBV29-1
j_call: TRBJ1-2
clone_size: -

cdr3_aa: CASSLADGGTDTQYF
cdr3_nt: TGTGCCAGCAGCTTAGCAGACGGGGGCACAGATACGCAGTATTTT
d_call: -
v_call: TRBV7-8
j_call: TRBJ2-3
clone_size: many

cdr3_aa: CSAARWTSGGAETQYF
cdr3_nt: TGCAGTGCTGCCCGGTGGACTAGCGGGGGGGCAGAGACCCAGTACTTC
d_call: TRBD2
v_call: TRBV20-1
j_call: TRBJ2-5
clone_size: few

cdr3_aa: CTSSSGTSHEQFF
cdr3_nt: TGTACCAGCAGTTCCGGGACAAGTCATGAGCAGTTCTTC
d_call: -
v_call: TRBV6-4
j_call: TRBJ2-1
clone_size: -

cdr3_aa: CASSEGLAAYEQYF
cdr3_nt: TGTGCCAGCAGCGAAGGACTAGCGGCCTACGAGCAGTACTTC
d_call: TRBD2
v_call: TRBV7-2
j_call: TRBJ2-7
clone_size: -

cdr3_aa: CASSLSLAGAETQYF
cdr3_nt: TGTGCCAGCAGTTTATCACTAGCGGGGGCTGAGACCCAGTACTTC
d_call: TRBD2
v_call: TRBV28
j_call: TRBJ2-5
clone_size: -

cdr3_aa: CSAPRRDWHTQYF
cdr3_nt: TGCAGTGCCCCACGGAGGGACTGGCATACGCAGTATTTT
d_call: -
v_call: TRBV20-1
j_call: TRBJ2-3
clone_size: -

cdr3_aa: CASSARTAANSPLHF
cdr3_nt: TGTGCCAGCAGTGCTAGGACGGCGGCTAATTCACCCCTCCACTTT
d_call: -
v_call: TRBV25-1
j_call: TRBJ1-6
clone_size: few

cdr3_aa: CASSLKGGEQYF
cdr3_nt: TGTGCCAGCAGCTTAAAGGGAGGAGAGCAGTACTTC
d_call: -
v_call: TRBV5-4
j_call: TRBJ2-7
clone_size: few

cdr3_aa: CASSPGQRDGYTF
cdr3_nt: TGTGCCAGCTCACCGGGACAGAGGGATGGCTACACCTTC
d_call: TRBD1
v_call: TRBV18
j_call: TRBJ1-2
clone_size: once

cdr3_aa: CASRRGPKDTQYF
cdr3_nt: TGTGCCAGCAGGAGGGGGCCAAAAGATACGCAGTATTTT
d_call: TRBD1
v_call: TRBV6-5
j_call: TRBJ2-3
clone_size: few

cdr3_aa: CASSFGGRITGELFF
cdr3_nt: TGTGCCAGCAGTTTTGGCGGGAGGATTACCGGGGAGCTGTTTTTT
d_call: TRBD2
v_call: TRBV27
j_call: TRBJ2-2
clone_size: -

cdr3_aa: CASSPRDNSPLHF
cdr3_nt: TGTGCCAGTAGTCCCCGGGACAACTCACCCCTCCACTTT
d_call: -
v_call: TRBV19
j_call: TRBJ1-6
clone_size: -

cdr3_aa: CASSVDATLAGDYNEQFF
cdr3_nt: TGTGCCAGCAGCGTAGACGCAACTCTAGCGGGAGACTACAATGAGCAGTTCTTC
d_call: TRBD2
v_call: TRBV9
j_call: TRBJ2-1
clone_size: -

cdr3_aa: CSASSQGGTSGGNEQFF
cdr3_nt: TGCAGTGCTAGTAGTCAGGGCGGGACTAGCGGGGGTAATGAGCAGTTCTTC
d_call: TRBD2
v_call: TRBV20-1
j_call: TRBJ2-1
clone_size: -

cdr3_aa: CASSLSDRGRSGYTF
cdr3_nt: TGTGCCAGCAGCCTGAGCGACAGGGGGCGAAGTGGCTACACCTTC
d_call: TRBD1
v_call: TRBV7-2
j_call: TRBJ1-2
clone_size: many

cdr3_aa: CASSRSDFPYNEQFF
cdr3_nt: TGTGCCAGCAGCAGGAGCGACTTTCCCTACAATGAGCAGTTCTTC
d_call: -
v_call: TRBV9
j_call: TRBJ2-1
clone_size: few